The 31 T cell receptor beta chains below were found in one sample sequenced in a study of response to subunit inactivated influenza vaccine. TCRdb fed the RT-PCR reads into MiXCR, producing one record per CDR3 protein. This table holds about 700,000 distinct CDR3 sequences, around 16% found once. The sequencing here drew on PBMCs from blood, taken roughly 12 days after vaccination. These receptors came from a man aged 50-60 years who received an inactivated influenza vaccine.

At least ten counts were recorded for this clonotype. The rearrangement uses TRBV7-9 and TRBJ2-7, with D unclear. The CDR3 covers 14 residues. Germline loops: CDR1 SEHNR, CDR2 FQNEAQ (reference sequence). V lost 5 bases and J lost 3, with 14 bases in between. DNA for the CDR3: TGTGCCAGCAGCCCCCGGACCCTTGGCTACGAGCAGTACTTC. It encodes CASSPRTLGYEQYF. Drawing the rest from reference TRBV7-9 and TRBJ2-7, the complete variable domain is DTGVSQNPRHKITKRGQNVTFRCDPISEHNRLYWYRQTLGQGPEFLTYFQNEAQLEKSRLLSDRFSAERPKGSFSTLEIQRTEQGDSAMYLCASSPRTLGYEQYFGPGTRLTVT.

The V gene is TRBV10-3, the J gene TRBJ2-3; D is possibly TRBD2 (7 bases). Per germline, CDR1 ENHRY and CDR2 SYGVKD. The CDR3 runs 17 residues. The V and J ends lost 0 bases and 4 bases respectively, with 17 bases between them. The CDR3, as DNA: TGTGCCATCAGTGAGTCTGGACCGAGGGGGGGCGCAGATACGCAGTATTTT. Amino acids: CAISESGPRGGADTQYF.

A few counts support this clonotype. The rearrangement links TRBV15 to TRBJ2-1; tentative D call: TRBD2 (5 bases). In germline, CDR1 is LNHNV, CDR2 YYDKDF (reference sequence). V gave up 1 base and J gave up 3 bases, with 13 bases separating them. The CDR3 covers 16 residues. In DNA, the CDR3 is TGTGCCACCAGCAGAGTTCTACTAGAGAACTACAATGAGCAGTTCTTC. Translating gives CATSRVLLENYNEQFF.

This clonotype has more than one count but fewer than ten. CDR3 sequence: CASSPSTGPGNTIYF. In DNA, the CDR3 is TGTGCCAGCTCACCATCGACAGGCCCTGGAAACACCATATATTTT. The gene calls are TRBV18 and TRBJ1-3; D is perhaps TRBD1 (6 bases). V lost 2 bases to trimming and J lost 2 bases, with 10 bases between them. This CDR3 spans 15 amino acids. CDR1 and CDR2 (germline): KGHSH, LQKENI.

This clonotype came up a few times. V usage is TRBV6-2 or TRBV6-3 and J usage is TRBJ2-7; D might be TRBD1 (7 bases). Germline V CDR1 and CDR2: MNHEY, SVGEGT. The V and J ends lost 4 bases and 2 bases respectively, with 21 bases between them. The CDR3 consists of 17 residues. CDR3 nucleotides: TGTGCCAGCAGTTTAACTTCGACAGGGAGGTTTCCCTACGAGCAGTACTTC. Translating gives CASSLTSTGRFPYEQYF.

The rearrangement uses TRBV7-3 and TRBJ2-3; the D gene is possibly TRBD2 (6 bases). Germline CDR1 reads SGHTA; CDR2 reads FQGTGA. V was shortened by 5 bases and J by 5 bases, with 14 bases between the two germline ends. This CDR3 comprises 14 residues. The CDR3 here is CASSPGAGRDTQYF. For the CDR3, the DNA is TGTGCCAGCAGCCCTGGAGCGGGTCGAGATACGCAGTATTTT.

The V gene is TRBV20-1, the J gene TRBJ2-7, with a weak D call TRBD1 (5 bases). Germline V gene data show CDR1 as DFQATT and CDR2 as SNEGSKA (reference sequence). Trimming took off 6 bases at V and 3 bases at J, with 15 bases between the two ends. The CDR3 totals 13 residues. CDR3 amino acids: CSARQGNRYEQYF. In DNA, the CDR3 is TGCAGTGCCCGCCAGGGAAACCGCTACGAGCAGTACTTC.

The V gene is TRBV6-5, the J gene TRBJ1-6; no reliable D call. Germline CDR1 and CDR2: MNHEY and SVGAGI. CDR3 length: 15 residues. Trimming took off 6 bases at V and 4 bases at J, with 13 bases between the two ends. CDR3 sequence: CASSLTAEYNSPLHF. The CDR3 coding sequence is TGTGCCAGCAGCTTAACAGCGGAATATAATTCACCCCTCCACTTT.

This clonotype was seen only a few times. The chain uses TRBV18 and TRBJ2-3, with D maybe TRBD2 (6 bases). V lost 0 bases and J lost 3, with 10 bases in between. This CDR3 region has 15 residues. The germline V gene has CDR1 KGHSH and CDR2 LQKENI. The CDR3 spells CASSPPLAKTDTQYF. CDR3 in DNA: TGTGCCAGCTCACCACCGCTAGCGAAGACAGATACGCAGTATTTT.

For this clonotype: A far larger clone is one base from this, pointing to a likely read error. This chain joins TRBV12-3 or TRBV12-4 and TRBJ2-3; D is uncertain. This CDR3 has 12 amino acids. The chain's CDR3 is CVSSTRTDTQYF. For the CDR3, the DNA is TGTGTCAGCAGTACAAGAACAGATACGCAGTATTTT.

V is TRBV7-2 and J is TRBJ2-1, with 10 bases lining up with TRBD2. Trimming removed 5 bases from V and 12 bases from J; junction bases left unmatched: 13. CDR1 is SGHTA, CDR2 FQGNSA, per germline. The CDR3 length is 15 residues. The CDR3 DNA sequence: TGTGCCAGCAGCCCAACTAGCGGGACGGCCATGGGGCAGTTCTTC. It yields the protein CASSPTSGTAMGQFF.

CDR3 coding DNA: TGTGCCAGCAGCTCCAGGGGGCCTAACGGGGAGCTGTTTTTT. This codes for CASSSRGPNGELFF. This chain uses TRBV13 with TRBJ2-2, with 8 bases that match TRBD1. V shed 4 bases and J 7 bases; nucleotides not matched to a gene: 5. The germline CDR1 and CDR2 sequences are PRHDT and FYEKMQ (reference sequence). The length of the CDR3 is 14 residues. Full variable domain (missing parts from reference TRBV13 and TRBJ2-2): AAGVIQSPRHLIKEKRETATLKCYPIPRHDTVYWYQQGPGQDPQFLISFYEKMQSDKGSIPDRFSAQQFSDYHSELNMSSLELGDSALYFCASSSRGPNGELFFGEGSRLTVL.

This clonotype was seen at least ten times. The CDR3 here is CASSPDRARVTYTF. The CDR3 DNA follows: TGTGCCAGCAGCCCGGACAGGGCCCGAGTTACCTACACCTTC. The chain combines TRBV6-1 with TRBJ1-2; 8 bases fit TRBD1. CDR1 and CDR2 from the germline V gene are MNHNS and SASEGT. This CDR3 comprises 14 residues. Losses at the gene ends were 6 bases for V and 10 bases for J; bases not matched to a gene: 13.

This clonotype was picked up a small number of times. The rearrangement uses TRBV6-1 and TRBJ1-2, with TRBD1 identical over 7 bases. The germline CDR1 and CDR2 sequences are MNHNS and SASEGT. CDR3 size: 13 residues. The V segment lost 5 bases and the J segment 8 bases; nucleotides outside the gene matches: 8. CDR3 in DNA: TGTGCCAGCAGTAAAACAGGGGTCTCGGGCTACACCTTC. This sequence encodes CASSKTGVSGYTF.

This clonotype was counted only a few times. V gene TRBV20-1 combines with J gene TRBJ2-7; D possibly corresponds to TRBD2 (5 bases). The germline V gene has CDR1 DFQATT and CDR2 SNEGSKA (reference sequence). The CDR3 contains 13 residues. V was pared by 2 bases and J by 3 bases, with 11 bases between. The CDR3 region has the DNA TGCAGTGCTAGACCCCGAGGAGGCTACGAGCAGTACTTC. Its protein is CSARPRGGYEQYF.

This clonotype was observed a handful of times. The CDR3 spells CASSLPPMSSYNEQFF. The DNA for the CDR3 is TGTGCCAGCTCATTGCCTCCTATGAGCTCCTACAATGAGCAGTTCTTC. V is TRBV18 and J is TRBJ2-1; D not certain. The CDR3 runs to 16 residues. V dropped 5 bases and J dropped 0 bases, with 14 bases sitting between them. The germline gives CDR1 KGHSH, CDR2 LQKENI.

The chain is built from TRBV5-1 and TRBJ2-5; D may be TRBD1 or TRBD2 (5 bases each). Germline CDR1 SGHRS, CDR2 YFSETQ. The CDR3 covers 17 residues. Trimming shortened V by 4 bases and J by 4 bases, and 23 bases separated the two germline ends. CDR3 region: CASSRGPASISPETQYF. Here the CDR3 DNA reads TGCGCCAGCAGCAGGGGACCTGCGTCGATATCCCCAGAGACCCAGTACTTC.

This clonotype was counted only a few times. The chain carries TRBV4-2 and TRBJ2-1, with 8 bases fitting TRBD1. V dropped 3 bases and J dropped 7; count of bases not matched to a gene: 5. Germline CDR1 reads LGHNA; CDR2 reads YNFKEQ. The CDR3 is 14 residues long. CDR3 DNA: TGTGCCAGCAGCCATGTTGGACAGGGTAATGAGCAGTTCTTC. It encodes CASSHVGQGNEQFF.

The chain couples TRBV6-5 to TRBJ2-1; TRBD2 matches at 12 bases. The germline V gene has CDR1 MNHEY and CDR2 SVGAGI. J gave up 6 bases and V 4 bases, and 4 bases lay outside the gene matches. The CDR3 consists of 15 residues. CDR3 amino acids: CASSLLLAGGNEQFF. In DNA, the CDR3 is TGTGCCAGCAGTTTATTACTAGCGGGAGGCAATGAGCAGTTCTTC.

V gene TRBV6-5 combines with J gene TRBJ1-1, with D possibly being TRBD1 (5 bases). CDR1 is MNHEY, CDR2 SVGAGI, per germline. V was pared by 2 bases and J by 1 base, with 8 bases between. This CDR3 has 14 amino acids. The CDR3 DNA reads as TGTGCCAGCAGTTACAACAGGAAGAACACTGAAGCTTTCTTT. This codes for CASSYNRKNTEAFF.

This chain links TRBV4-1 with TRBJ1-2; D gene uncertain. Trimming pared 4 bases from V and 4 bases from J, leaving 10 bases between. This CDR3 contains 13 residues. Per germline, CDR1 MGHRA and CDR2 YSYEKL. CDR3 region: CASSPSGLYGYTF. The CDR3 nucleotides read TGCGCCAGCAGCCCGAGTGGCCTCTATGGCTACACCTTC.

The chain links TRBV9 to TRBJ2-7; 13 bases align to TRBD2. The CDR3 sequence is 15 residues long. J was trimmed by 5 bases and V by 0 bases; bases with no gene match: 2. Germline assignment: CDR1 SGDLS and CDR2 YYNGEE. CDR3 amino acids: CASSVGTSGSHEQYF. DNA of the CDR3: TGTGCCAGCAGCGTAGGGACTAGCGGGAGCCACGAGCAGTACTTC.

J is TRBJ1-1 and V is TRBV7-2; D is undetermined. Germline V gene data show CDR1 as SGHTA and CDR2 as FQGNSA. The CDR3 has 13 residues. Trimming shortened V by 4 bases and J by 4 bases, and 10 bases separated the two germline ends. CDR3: CASSSVGSTEAFF. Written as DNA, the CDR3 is TGTGCCAGCAGCTCCGTAGGGAGCACTGAAGCTTTCTTT.

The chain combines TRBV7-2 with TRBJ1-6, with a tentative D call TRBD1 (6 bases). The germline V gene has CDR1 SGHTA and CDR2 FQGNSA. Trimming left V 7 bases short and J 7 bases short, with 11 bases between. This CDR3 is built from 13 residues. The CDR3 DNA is TGTGCCAGCAAACTAGGACAGAATTCACCCCTCCACTTT. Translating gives CASKLGQNSPLHF. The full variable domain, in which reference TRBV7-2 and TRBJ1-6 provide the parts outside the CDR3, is GAGVSQSPSNKVTEKGKDVELRCDPISGHTALYWYRQSLGQGLEFLIYFQGNSAPDKSGLPSDRFSAERTGGSVSTLTIQRTQQEDSAVYLCASKLGQNSPLHFGNGTRLTVT.

The CDR3 nucleotides read TGTGCCAGCAGCTCGGGACTAGCGGGAGACGAGCAGTACTTC. It codes for CASSSGLAGDEQYF. This chain joins TRBV7-2 and TRBJ2-7; TRBD2 matches at 14 bases. In germline, CDR1 is SGHTA, CDR2 FQGNSA. This CDR3 spans 14 amino acids. V shed 4 bases and J 5 bases; nucleotides not matched to a gene: 1.

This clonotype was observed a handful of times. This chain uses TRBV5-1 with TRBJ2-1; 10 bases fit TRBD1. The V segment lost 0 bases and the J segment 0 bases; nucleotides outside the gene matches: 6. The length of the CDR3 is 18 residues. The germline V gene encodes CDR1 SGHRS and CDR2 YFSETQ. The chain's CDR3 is CASSLGGTGDRSYNEQFF. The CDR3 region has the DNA TGCGCCAGCAGCTTGGGGGGGACAGGGGACCGCTCCTACAATGAGCAGTTCTTC.

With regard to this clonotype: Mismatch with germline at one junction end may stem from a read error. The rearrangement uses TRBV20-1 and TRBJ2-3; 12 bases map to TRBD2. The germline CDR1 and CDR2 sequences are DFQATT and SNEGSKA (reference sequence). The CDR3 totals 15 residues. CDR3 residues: CSARGGLAGADTQYF. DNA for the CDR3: TGCAGTGCAAGAGGGGGACTAGCGGGCGCAGATACGCAGTATTTT.

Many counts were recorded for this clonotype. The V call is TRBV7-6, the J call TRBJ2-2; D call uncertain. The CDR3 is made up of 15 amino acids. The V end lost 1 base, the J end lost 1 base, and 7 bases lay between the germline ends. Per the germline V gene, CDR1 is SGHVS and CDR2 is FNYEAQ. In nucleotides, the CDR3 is TGTGCCAGCAGCTTAGGGTTTCAGAACACCGGGGAGCTGTTTTTT. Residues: CASSLGFQNTGELFF.

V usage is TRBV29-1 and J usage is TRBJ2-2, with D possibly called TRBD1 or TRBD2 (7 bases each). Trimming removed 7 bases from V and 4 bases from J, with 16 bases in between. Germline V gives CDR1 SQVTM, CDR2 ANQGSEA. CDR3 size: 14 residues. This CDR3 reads CSGTGRGGTGELFF. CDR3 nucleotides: TGCAGCGGGACGGGCAGGGGGGGCACCGGGGAGCTGTTTTTT.

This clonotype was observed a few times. CDR3 loop: CSARGGRTYNEQFF. CDR3 sequence (DNA): TGCAGTGCTAGAGGCGGGAGGACTTATAATGAGCAGTTCTTC. The chain couples TRBV20-1 to TRBJ2-1, with TRBD2 matching over 8 bases. Trimming cost V 1 base and J 7 bases; bases outside gene matches: 6. The CDR3 is 14 amino acids. Per germline, CDR1 DFQATT and CDR2 SNEGSKA (reference sequence).

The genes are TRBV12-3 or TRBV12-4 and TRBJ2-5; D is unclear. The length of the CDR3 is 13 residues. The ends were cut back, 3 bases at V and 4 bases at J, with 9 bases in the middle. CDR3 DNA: TGTGCCAGCAGTTTGGCCAAGCGAGAGACCCAGTACTTC. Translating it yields CASSLAKRETQYF.